These 10 T cell receptor beta chains were all obtained from the same sample, sequenced in a study of T cell responses to AZD1222 COVID-19 vaccine. Generated by immunoSEQ multiplex PCR, the TCRdb table keeps only in-frame clones and is missing some. Among approximately 82,000 clones listed, 90% to 95% were seen once. Sequencing was performed on peripheral blood, taken on day 0 of AZD1222 vaccination. The receptors stem from an adult in good health.

This chain joins TRBV2 and TRBJ2-5; D is possibly TRBD2 (5 bases). V gave up 2 bases and J gave up 7 bases, with 8 bases separating them. The CDR3 has 12 amino acids. CDR1 is SNHLY, CDR2 FYNNEI, per germline. CDR3 DNA sequence: TGTGCCAGCAGTGAAAACGCGGGGACCCAGTACTTC. Encoded protein: CASSENAGTQYF.

This clone was seen more than once but under ten times. This chain joins TRBV6-6 and TRBJ1-2; 7 nucleotides match TRBD1. The CDR3 length is 12 residues. The J segment lost 9 bases and the V segment lost 8 bases, leaving 9 bases of the junction unmatched. Germline lookup yields CDR1 MNHNY and CDR2 SVGAGI (reference sequence). In DNA, the CDR3 is TGTGCCAGCTCTGGACAGGTGCCTAGCTACACCTTC. This codes for CASSGQVPSYTF.

The chain carries TRBV3-1 (or the pseudogene TRBV3-2) and TRBJ1-1; D is unresolved. The CDR3 consists of 12 residues. CDR1 and CDR2 (germline): LGHDT, YNNKEL (reference sequence). V lost 1 base to trimming and J lost 13 bases, with 13 bases between them. CDR3 sequence: CASSQGPATGFF. CDR3 in DNA: TGTGCCAGCAGCCAAGGACCGGCGACGGGTTTCTTT.

This chain uses TRBV11-2 with TRBJ1-1; D perhaps matches TRBD1 (5 bases). The V gene's germline CDR1 is SGHAT and CDR2 FQNNGV. The CDR3 extends over 13 amino acids. Trimming took off 6 bases at V and 1 base at J, with 9 bases between the two ends. The CDR3 is CASRETGNTEAFF. In nucleotides, the CDR3 is TGTGCCAGCAGAGAAACAGGGAACACTGAAGCTTTCTTT.

The chain is built from TRBV19 and TRBJ1-5; 7 bases match TRBD1. The CDR3 is made up of 16 amino acids. J lost 2 bases, V lost 6 bases, and 10 bases had no gene match. Germline V gene lookup returns CDR1 LNHDA and CDR2 SQIVND (reference sequence). In DNA form, the CDR3 reads TGTGCCAGTAGGCCTCCGACAGGGTACGGCAATCAGCCCCAGCATTTT. This translates into CASRPPTGYGNQPQHF.

The chain carries TRBV7-8 and TRBJ1-2; D perhaps matches TRBD1 (5 bases). This CDR3 has 17 amino acids. V was pared by 5 bases and J by 4 bases, with 23 bases between. The germline V gene has CDR1 SGHVS and CDR2 FQNEAQ. The CDR3 DNA reads as TGTGCCAGCAGCCCAACACCCAGCCAGGGCCAGTCCTATGGCTACACCTTC. Protein product: CASSPTPSQGQSYGYTF.

The V call is TRBV30, the J call TRBJ1-2; 7 nucleotides match TRBD1. CDR3 length: 14 amino acids. Germline trimming cut 3 bases from V and 0 bases from J; bases unmatched to any gene: 4. CDR1 is GTSNPN and CDR2 is SVGIG in the germline V gene (reference sequence). The DNA of the CDR3 is TGTGCCTGGAGGGAGACAGGGCCTAACTATGGCTACACCTTC. Translated, it gives CAWRETGPNYGYTF.

The sample holds one count of this clone. This rearrangement joins TRBV10-2 to TRBJ2-7; 11 bases map to TRBD2. Germline V gene lookup returns CDR1 WSHSY and CDR2 SAAADI. Trimming took 6 bases from V and 2 from J; bases not matched to a gene: 6. The CDR3 length is 15 residues. The CDR3 DNA follows: TGCGCCAGCAGGGTAGCGGGGGGGGCCGCCTACGAGCAGTACTTC. It specifies CASRVAGGAAYEQYF.

This clone was observed a single time. The V and J genes are TRBV2 and TRBJ2-6, with D possibly matching TRBD2 (7 bases). Trimming pared 11 bases from V and 4 bases from J, leaving 15 bases between. CDR1 and CDR2 from the germline V gene are SNHLY and FYNNEI. The CDR3 has 14 amino acids. The CDR3 sequence is CARGGGPGANVLTF. Here the CDR3 DNA reads TGTGCCCGCGGCGGGGGCCCCGGGGCCAACGTCCTGACTTTC.

The V and J genes are TRBV15 and TRBJ2-5, with 10 bases that match TRBD1. Germline V gives CDR1 LNHNV, CDR2 YYDKDF (reference sequence). With 4 bases clipped from V and 5 bases from J, the junction kept 7 bases outside the gene matches. The CDR3 is made up of 15 amino acids. The CDR3 is CATSTGQGGIETQYF. CDR3 coding DNA: TGTGCCACCAGCACCGGACAGGGGGGGATCGAGACCCAGTACTTC.